Described below is a single T cell receptor (beta chain) sequence and its context. Its target is unknown. Mismatch with germline at one junction end may stem from a read error. The time point here: blood 2 weeks post-SBRT. As to treatment: 15 Gy SBRT to primary tumor, nephrectomy 4 weeks later. Clear cell pathology was present in this patient's renal cell carcinoma. TCRdb's copy holds only in-frame clones and misses some; the assay was immunoSEQ multiplex PCR. This table has roughly 140,000 clones, roughly 89% appearing once. The data derive from a study of radiation and T cells in renal cell carcinoma. Study as a whole: Nephrectomy followed 15 Gy stereotactic body radiation by 4 weeks.

Study-wide results and caveats: Baseline intratumoral clonotype presence is unknown without pretreatment biopsies. From baseline, blood top tumor clonotypes peaked at 2 weeks post-radiation.

This CDR3 contains 17 residues. CDR1 and CDR2 (germline): SSHAT, FNYEAQ (reference sequence). The source was blood, collected from a patient whose treatment included radiotherapy and nephrectomy. The receptor was isolated from a woman aged 45-65 years with renal cell carcinoma. V and J are TRBV7-7 and TRBJ2-5; D tentatively reads TRBD1 or TRBD2 (5 bases each). DNA for the CDR3: TGTGCTAGCAGCTTAGCGATCCGGGGCCAGGCGGAAGAGACCCAGTACTTC. It encodes CASSLAIRGQAEETQYF.